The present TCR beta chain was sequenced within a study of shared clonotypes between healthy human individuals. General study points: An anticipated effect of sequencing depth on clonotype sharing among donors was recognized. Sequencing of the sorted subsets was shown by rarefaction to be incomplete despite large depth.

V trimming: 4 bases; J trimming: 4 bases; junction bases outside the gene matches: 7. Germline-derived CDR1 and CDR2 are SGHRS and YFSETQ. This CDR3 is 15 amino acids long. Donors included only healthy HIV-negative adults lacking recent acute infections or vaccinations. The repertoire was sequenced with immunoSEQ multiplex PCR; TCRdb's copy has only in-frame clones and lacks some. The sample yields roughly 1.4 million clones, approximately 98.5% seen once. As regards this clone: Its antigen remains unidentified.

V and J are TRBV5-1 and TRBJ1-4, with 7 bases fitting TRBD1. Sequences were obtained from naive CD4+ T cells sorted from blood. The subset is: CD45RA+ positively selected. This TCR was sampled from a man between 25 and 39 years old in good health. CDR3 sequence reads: CASSTGTVDNEKLFF. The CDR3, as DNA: TGCGCCAGCAGCACAGGGACAGTAGATAATGAAAAACTGTTTTTT. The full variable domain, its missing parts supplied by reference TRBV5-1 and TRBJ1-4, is KAGVTQTPRYLIKTRGQQVTLSCSPISGHRSVSWYQQTPGQGLQFLFEYFSETQRNKGNFPGRFSGRQFSNSRSEMNVSTLELGDSALYLCASSTGTVDNEKLFFGSGTQLSVL.